The clone carrying this T cell receptor beta chain was seen only a few times. Antigen unknown. Donors had nominal health at sampling but likely had unrecorded immune exposures. The data originate from a study of cytomegalovirus exposure and HLA in healthy donors. Findings and caveats of the study: A missense DCLRE1C variant was associated with V- and J-gene trimming of TCR beta chains in a later analysis, and an independent cohort replicated the association.

In germline, CDR1 is SQVTM, CDR2 ANQGSEA. V shed 7 bases and J 5 bases; nucleotides not matched to a gene: 6. The CDR3 extends over 12 amino acids. Researchers ran the PCR with 60 Vbeta and 13 Jbeta primers. Assay used: immunoSEQ multiplex PCR; TCRdb lists only in-frame clones, some missing. The table includes 150,000 to 200,000 clones, around 86% detected once. The receptor's source is a woman aged 45 to 65 in good health and CMV-seropositive. Specimen: PBMCs. This chain connects TRBV29-1 to TRBJ2-5, with 8 bases fitting TRBD1. The CDR3 sequence: CSANRQGETQYF. CDR3 bases: TGCAGCGCTAACCGACAGGGGGAGACCCAGTACTTC. Together with reference TRBV29-1 and TRBJ2-5, the CDR3 gives the full variable domain: SAVISQKPSRDICQRGTSLTIQCQVDSQVTMMFWYRQQPGQSLTLIATANQGSEATYESGFVIDKFPISRPNLTFSTLTVSNMSPEDSSIYLCSANRQGETQYFGPGTRLLVL.